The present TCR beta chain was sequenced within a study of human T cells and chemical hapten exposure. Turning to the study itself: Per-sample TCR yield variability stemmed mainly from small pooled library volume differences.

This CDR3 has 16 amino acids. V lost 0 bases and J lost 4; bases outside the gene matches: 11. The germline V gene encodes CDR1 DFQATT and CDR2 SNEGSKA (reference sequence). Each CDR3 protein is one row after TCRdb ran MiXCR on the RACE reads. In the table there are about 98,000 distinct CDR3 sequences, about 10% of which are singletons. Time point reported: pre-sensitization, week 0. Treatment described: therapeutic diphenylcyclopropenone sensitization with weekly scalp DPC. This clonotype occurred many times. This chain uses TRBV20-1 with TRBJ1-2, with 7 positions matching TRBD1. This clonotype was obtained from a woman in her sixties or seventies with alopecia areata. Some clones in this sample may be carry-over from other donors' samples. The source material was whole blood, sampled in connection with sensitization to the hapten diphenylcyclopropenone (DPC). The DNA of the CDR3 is TGCAGTGCTAGAGACCTCCGACAGGGAGAAGGCTATGGCTACACCTTC. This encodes CSARDLRQGEGYGYTF.